This TCR beta chain was obtained from a study of cytomegalovirus exposure and HLA in healthy donors (dated by TCRdb to 2016 to 2017). The study in broad terms: An earlier analysis of some 500 of the donors reported 276 Gb of sequence data and approximately 110 million unique TCR beta sequences from roughly 200 million T cells. In a later analysis, previously published TCR beta repertoires from 670 or so donors were re-analyzed and high-resolution HLA genotyping was added so that TCR occurrence patterns could be studied. A later genetic analysis used genome-wide SNP genotypes for about 65% of the 666 donors, treating that subset as a discovery cohort. Donor age, sex, ethnicity and CMV serostatus were collected together with the repertoire data. All discovery cohort repertoires had been generated on a single sequencing platform. Using immunosequencing, the study profiled T cell repertoires from 640 or so subjects and related those repertoires to cytomegalovirus serostatus. Among 398 genotyped donors of the cohort, an average of around 240,000 unique TCR beta nucleotide sequences were sequenced per donor, 15% to 20% of them non-productive. To decide whether each TCR beta V gene segment behaved as functional or pseudogenic, an earlier analysis of approximately 600 of the donors relied on high-throughput TCR beta sequencing. Typing coverage varied by locus: roughly 620-640 donors for A, B, C, DRB1 and DQB1; some 520 for DQA1; around 570 for DPA1; 450 to 480 for DPB1. An early release that covered several hundred HLA-typed donors contained approximately 300 gigabases of sequencing data and about 93 million unique TCR sequences. Both class I and class II loci were covered by HLA typing, at four-digit resolution. Of the roughly 400 genotyped donors, approximately 83% fell in the genetic ancestry cluster associated with self-reported Caucasian donors. Besides the first cohort of 500 to 700 subjects, a separate validation cohort made up of 120 different subjects was used. The study was designed to test whether signatures of past pathogen exposure could be identified by cataloging public T cell receptors. In the later analysis, no new phenotypic data were used to find candidate immune exposures; instead, reliance was placed on TCR beta sequences and their occurrence across donors. Roughly 5 DR-DQ haplotypes were handled as single units for association and clustering, since linkage in the cohort was strong. To predict cytomegalovirus infection status, the study brought together high-throughput TCR immunosequencing, statistical association of individual TCRs with disease status, and machine learning.

Libraries were prepared through the immunoSEQ multiplex PCR assay. The multiplex PCR relied on a mix of 60 forward primers for TCR Vbeta segments and 13 reverse primers for TCR Jbeta segments. The CDR3 region of rearranged TCR beta genes was amplified from genomic DNA by a multiplex PCR assay. Amplified TCR beta libraries were sequenced as 87-base-pair reads on the Illumina HiSeq System. As for the original processing: A later analysis tallied roughly 76 million unique TCR beta chains across the 550 to 850 repertoires, and approximately 9.9 million of those chains were shared by two or more donors. Raw reads were error-corrected and collapsed into unique sequences with a nearest-neighbor algorithm that merged closely related sequences to remove PCR and sequencing errors. Alignment of CDR3 sequences to IMGT reference sequences was used to assign V, D and J gene segments. Each retained sequence needed at least a six-nucleotide match to both a V gene segment and a J gene segment. Rearrangements were classified as productive when the CDR3 lacked stop codons and remained in frame with V and J, and all other rearrangements were classified as non-productive. Following IMGT convention, CDR3 was defined as the stretch from the second conserved V-encoded cysteine up to the conserved J-encoded phenylalanine. Sequences without an unambiguous match to a single V gene segment were excluded from the earlier analysis of 587 of the donors. An earlier analysis of over 450 of the donors classified V segments as functional when productive rearrangements were above 56.7% and as segregating when the standard deviation between donors was above 5%. A statistical classification framework was developed to diagnose cytomegalovirus status using the catalog of TCR beta chain sequences. A later analysis assigned V and J genes by comparing TCR nucleotide sequences with IMGT/GENE-DB human TR gene sequences. A later analysis assigned CDR3 sequences and most-parsimonious VDJ recombination scenarios with the TCRdist pipeline. A later analysis defined each TCR beta chain by its CDR3 amino acid sequence plus V-gene family, and excluded reads lacking a unique V-gene family. To address suspected cross-contamination and a sequencing artifact, a later analysis removed approximately 600 highly shared, low-generation-probability nucleotide sequences. In a later analysis, a clonal expansion index was calculated for each public chain from normalized within-repertoire ranks of inferred template counts. In a later analysis, generation probabilities were computed with a VDJ recombination model fitted to out-of-frame rearrangements, and the resulting probabilities were checked against IGoR. A later analysis scored TCR-TCR, TCR-HLA and TCR-CMV co-occurrence with hypergeometric tests, applying a repertoire-size bias correction to TCR pairs. In a later analysis, false discovery rates were estimated by permuting HLA or CMV assignments 20 times. In a later analysis, co-occurring TCRs were grouped with DBSCAN, and TCRdist sequence similarity was added when clustering was performed within HLA-allele-positive subsets. Co-occurrence clustering excluded repertoires with fewer than 30,000 or more than 120,000 public chains, plus five with anomalous nucleotide sharing. TCRdb limited this immuneACCESS table to in-frame rearrangements with V and J called. A share of clones is missing; checked studies link under half to unresolved V genes, and the rest is unexplained. The V and J calls and clone size are taken from that table; D and trimming were inferred from the DNA. Present in this sample are approximately 100,000 clones, 79% of which were seen just once. The top ten constitute under 4.5% of the sample.

Points the paper makes about the study in general: A later analysis found that HLA-associated TCR beta chains were more clonally expanded and had lower generation probabilities than equally common non-associated chains. In an earlier analysis of roughly 500 of the donors, most TCR beta V segments appeared in productive rearrangements about 87% or about 30% of the time, broadly matching IMGT annotations. A group of highly shared sequence variants was considered likely to be a technical artifact of the sequencing pipeline. A further reported finding was that TCR beta sequences accurately predicted the HLA-A and HLA-B alleles for most subjects in the first cohort. The authors suggested that the approach could potentially be generalized to other disease states and immunological phenotypes. In the study, about 150 TCR beta chains were listed as associated with cytomegalovirus. A few of the identified cytomegalovirus-associated TCR beta chains were confirmed in vitro to be specific for cytomegalovirus antigens. V-gene and J-gene trimming of TCR beta chains was associated with a missense DCLRE1C variant in a later genetic analysis, and the association was replicated in an independent cohort. Immune exposure information for the cohort was limited to CMV serostatus. In a later analysis, some 18,000 TCR beta sequences were associated with specific HLA alleles at a false discovery rate of 0.05. The earlier analysis of around 600 of the donors excluded some 15 rarely observed V segments, including chromosome 9 orphons, because counts were too low. In a later analysis, TCR association rates were found to vary across HLA loci, with the most associated TCRs seen for DRB1 alleles and the fewest for HLA-C alleles. A later analysis found that most CMV-associated TCR beta chains appeared HLA-restricted, with HLA associations seemingly driven largely by CMV exposure. Some IMGT-functional V segments, including TRBV6-2 and TRBV6-3, could not be distinguished by the 87-base-pair reads and were therefore excluded. Because some donors lacked HLA typing at each locus, the association tests relied only on the typed subset. When HLA alleles, especially DR and DQ, strongly co-occurred, TCR associations were difficult to assign to individual alleles. Most TCR sequences were observed very rarely across donors, whereas some public TCRs were present in many individuals. Several of the top co-occurrence clusters appeared to be linked to parvovirus B19, influenza, CMV and Epstein-Barr virus, according to a later analysis. The cohort was sequenced for TCR beta chains only, and without alpha or paired-chain data the features that could be detected were limited. A later genetic analysis reported fewer N-insertions in productive TCRs among donors in an Asian-associated ancestry cluster than the roughly 640-donor mean. The presence/absence analyses assumed that sequencing depth was roughly uniform across donors, and that assumption may not be true. Cytomegalovirus status was reported to be diagnosed by the classifier with high specificity and sensitivity in both the original and validation cohorts. Correlated functional status among segregating V segments might reflect linkage disequilibrium, but an unknown experimental factor could not be ruled out.

The cohort comprised hundreds of healthy bone marrow donors. All cohort members were sampled while nominally healthy, although unrecorded immune exposures were likely present. The donor was CMV seropositive and belonged to the group of more than 250 seropositive cohort members. Each donor provided a peripheral blood sample, and peripheral blood mononuclear cells were used for TCR beta sequencing. The Qiagen DNeasy Blood Extraction Kit was used to extract genomic DNA from the blood cell samples. The germline V and J ends show losses of 3 bases and 5 bases respectively, and no gene match explains 14 bases of the junction. The CDR3 holds 18 amino acids from the cysteine to the phenylalanine. The kept DNA is CDR3 alone, 54 bases in frame from the first base. CDR1 LGHNA and CDR2 YNFKEQ are derived from the germline V gene. In the case of this clone: The antigen it binds to is not known. No clone much larger than this one lies a single base away; base qualities are absent.

Rearrangement joined TRBV4-2 to TRBJ2-3, with TRBD1 matching 10 junction bases. This receptor was taken from a man aged 45-60 years in good health and CMV-seropositive. What was sequenced was PBMCs. The DNA sequence is TGTGCCAGCAGCCAGATTATTGGGACAGGGGAAGTAAGAGATACGCAGTATTTT. The resulting protein is CASSQIIGTGEVRDTQYF.